The source of this TCR beta chain is a study of cytomegalovirus exposure and HLA in healthy donors. Study-wide points: A later analysis linked a missense DCLRE1C variant to TCR beta V- and J-gene trimming. The authors assumed roughly uniform sequencing depth across donors for presence/absence analyses.

Concerning this clone: The antigen is undetermined.

Participants comprised healthy donors of bone marrow. Primers: 60 Vbeta forward and 13 Jbeta reverse. Produced via immunoSEQ multiplex PCR; TCRdb's table is partial and in-frame only. The table lists 140,000 to 150,000 clones. The TCR comes from a male donor in good health and CMV-seronegative. What was sequenced was PBMCs.

The CDR3 loop is CAARPGTDYEQYF. In nucleotides, the CDR3 is TGTGCCGCGAGACCCGGGACAGACTACGAGCAGTACTTC. The rearrangement joins TRBV28 to TRBJ2-7; TRBD1 agrees at 7 bases. This CDR3 is 13 amino acids long. Germline CDR1 is MDHEN and CDR2 is SYDVKM. V lost 11 bases, J lost 3 bases, and 10 bases stayed unmatched.